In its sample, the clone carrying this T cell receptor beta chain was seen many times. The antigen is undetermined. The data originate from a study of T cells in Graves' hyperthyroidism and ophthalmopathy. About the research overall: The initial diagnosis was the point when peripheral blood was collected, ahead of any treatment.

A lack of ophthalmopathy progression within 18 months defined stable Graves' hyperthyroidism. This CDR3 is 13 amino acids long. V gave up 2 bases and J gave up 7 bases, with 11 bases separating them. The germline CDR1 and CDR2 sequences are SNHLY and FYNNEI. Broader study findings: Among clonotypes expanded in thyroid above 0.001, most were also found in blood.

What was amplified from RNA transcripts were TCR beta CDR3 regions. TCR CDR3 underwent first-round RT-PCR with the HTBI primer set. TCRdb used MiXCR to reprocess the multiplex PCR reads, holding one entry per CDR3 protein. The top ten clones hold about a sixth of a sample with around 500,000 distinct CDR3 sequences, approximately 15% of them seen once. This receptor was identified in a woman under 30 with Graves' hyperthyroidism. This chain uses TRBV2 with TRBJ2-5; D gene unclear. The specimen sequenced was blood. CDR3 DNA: TGTGCCAGCAGTGAACAAAGGGAAGGGACCCAGTACTTC. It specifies CASSEQREGTQYF.